Listed below are T cell receptor beta chains from one sample, sequenced in a study of chemoradiotherapy in HPV16-positive cancers. Method: immunoSEQ multiplex PCR; TCRdb's copy keeps in-frame clones and lacks some. The sample lists 11,000 or so clones, about 75% occurring once. This sample was obtained from a patient who underwent chemoradiotherapy. The receptors originated from a human donor with HPV-associated anogenital cancer. The CDR3 runs from the conserved cysteine through the conserved F or W. A D gene is named only where the DNA matches it firmly. For some rows the clone size is stated as once, few or many, or as a class when expanded; others skip it.

TRBD2	17	NA	TRBJ2-3	TRBV9	TGTGCCAGCAGCGTAGTCGGTAGCGGGAGAGGGTCAGATACGCAGTATTTT	CASSVVGSGRGSDTQYF
TRBD2	15	few	TRBJ2-1	TRBV4-2	TGTGCCAGCAGCCAAGATGGGGGGGGGTTTAATGAGCAGTTCTTC	CASSQDGGGFNEQFF
TRBD1	13	few	TRBJ1-2	TRBV6-5	TGTGCCAGCAGCGGACAGGGGATAGGTGGCTACACCTTC	CASSGQGIGGYTF
NA	13	NA	TRBJ2-2	TRBV2	TGTGCCAGCACACCCGGTTTCACCGGGGAGCTGTTTTTT	CASTPGFTGELFF
TRBD1	15	NA	TRBJ2-3	TRBV28	TGTGCCAGCAGCCCCCGGTGGACAGGGGTGGATACGCAGTATTTT	CASSPRWTGVDTQYF
TRBD1	16	NA	TRBJ2-1	TRBV4-2	TGTGCCAGCAGCCAACCAATGACAGGGGCTGATATTGAGCAGTTCTTC	CASSQPMTGADIEQFF
TRBD1	16	NA	TRBJ2-5	TRBV30	TGTGCCTGGACCCCCCGGGGGACAGGGGACCAAGAGACCCAGTACTTC	CAWTPRGTGDQETQYF
NA	14	few	TRBJ1-5	TRBV7-8	TGTGCCAGCAGCTTGGACAGCGGGATTAAGGCCCAGCATTTT	CASSLDSGIKAQHF
TRBD2	15	NA	TRBJ2-1	TRBV7-3	TGTGCCAGCAGCTTAGGGGCTAGCGGGAAAGATGAGCAGTTCTTC	CASSLGASGKDEQFF
NA	14	NA	TRBJ2-7	TRBV10-3	TGTGCCATCAGTACCCCGGGACTGGACCCCGAGCAGTACTTC	CAISTPGLDPEQYF
TRBD1	13	NA	TRBJ1-3	TRBV30	TGTGCCTTCGACAGGGGCTCTGGAAACACCATATATTTT	CAFDRGSGNTIYF
NA	14	NA	TRBJ1-3	TRBV15	TGTGCCACCAGCAGAGTTACGGGCGGAAACACCATATATTTT	CATSRVTGGNTIYF
NA	12	few	TRBJ2-1	TRBV11-2	TGTGCCAGCAGCCCCAGGACGGGTGAGCAGTTCTTC	CASSPRTGEQFF